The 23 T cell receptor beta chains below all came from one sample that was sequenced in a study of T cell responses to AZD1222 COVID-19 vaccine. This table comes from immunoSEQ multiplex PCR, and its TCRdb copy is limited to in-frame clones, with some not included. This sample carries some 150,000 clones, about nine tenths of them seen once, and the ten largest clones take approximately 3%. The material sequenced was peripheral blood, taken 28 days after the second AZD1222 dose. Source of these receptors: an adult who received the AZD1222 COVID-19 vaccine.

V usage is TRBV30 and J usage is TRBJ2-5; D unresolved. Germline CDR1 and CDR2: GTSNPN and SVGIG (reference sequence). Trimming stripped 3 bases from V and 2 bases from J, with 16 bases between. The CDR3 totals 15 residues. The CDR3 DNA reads TGTGCCTGGAGGATGGGTGGGCAGATACAAGAGACCCAGTACTTC. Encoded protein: CAWRMGGQIQETQYF.

The CDR3 region has the DNA TGTGCCAGCTCACCATCGGACACGGGGAGAGGCTACACCTTC. This translates into CASSPSDTGRGYTF. The chain combines TRBV18 with TRBJ1-2; weak D call: TRBD1 (5 bases). Trimming stripped 2 bases from V and 8 bases from J, with 15 bases between. The CDR3 contains 14 residues. Germline CDR1 reads KGHSH; CDR2 reads LQKENI. The variable domain in full, completed from reference TRBV18 and TRBJ1-2, reads NAGVMQNPRHLVRRRGQEARLRCSPMKGHSHVYWYRQLPEEGLKFMVYLQKENIIDESGMPKERFSAEFPKEGPSILRIQQVVRGDSAAYFCASSPSDTGRGYTFGSGTRLTVV.

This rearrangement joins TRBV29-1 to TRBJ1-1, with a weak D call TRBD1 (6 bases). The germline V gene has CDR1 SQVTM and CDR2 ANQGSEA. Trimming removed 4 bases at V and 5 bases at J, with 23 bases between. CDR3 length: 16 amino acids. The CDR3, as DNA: TGCAGCGTTGCGGGGGGGCCCGGGACCCCGAAGACTGAAGCTTTCTTT. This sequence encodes CSVAGGPGTPKTEAFF.

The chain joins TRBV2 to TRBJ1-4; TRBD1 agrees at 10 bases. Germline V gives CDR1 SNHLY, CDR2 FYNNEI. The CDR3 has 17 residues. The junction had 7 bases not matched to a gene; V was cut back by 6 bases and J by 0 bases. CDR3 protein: CASSWTGGFATNEKLFF. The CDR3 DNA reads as TGTGCCAGCAGCTGGACAGGGGGATTTGCAACTAATGAAAAACTGTTTTTT.

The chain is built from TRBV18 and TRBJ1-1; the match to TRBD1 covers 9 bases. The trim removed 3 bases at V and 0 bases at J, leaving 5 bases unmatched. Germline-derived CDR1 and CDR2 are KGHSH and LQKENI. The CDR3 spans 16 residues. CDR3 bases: TGTGCCAGCTCACCGGGACAGGGAAACATGAACACTGAAGCTTTCTTT. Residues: CASSPGQGNMNTEAFF. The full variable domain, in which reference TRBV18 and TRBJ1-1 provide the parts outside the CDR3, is NAGVMQNPRHLVRRRGQEARLRCSPMKGHSHVYWYRQLPEEGLKFMVYLQKENIIDESGMPKERFSAEFPKEGPSILRIQQVVRGDSAAYFCASSPGQGNMNTEAFFGQGTRLTVV.

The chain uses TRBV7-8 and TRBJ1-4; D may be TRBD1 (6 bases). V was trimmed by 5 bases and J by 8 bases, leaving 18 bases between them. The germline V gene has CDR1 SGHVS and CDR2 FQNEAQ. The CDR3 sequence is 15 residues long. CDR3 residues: CASSLRGRGAEKLFF. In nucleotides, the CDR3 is TGTGCCAGCAGCCTTAGGGGAAGGGGGGCCGAAAAACTGTTTTTT. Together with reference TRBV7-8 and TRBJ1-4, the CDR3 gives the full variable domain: GAGVSQSPRYKVAKRGQDVALRCDPISGHVSLFWYQQALGQGPEFLTYFQNEAQLDKSGLPSDRFFAERPEGSVSTLKIQRTQQEDSAVYLCASSLRGRGAEKLFFGSGTQLSVL.

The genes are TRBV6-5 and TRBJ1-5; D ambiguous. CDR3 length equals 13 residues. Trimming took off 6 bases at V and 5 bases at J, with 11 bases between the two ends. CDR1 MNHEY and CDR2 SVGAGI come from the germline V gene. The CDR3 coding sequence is TGTGCCAGCAGCTCCGACCCAGATCAGCCCCAGCATTTT. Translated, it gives CASSSDPDQPQHF.

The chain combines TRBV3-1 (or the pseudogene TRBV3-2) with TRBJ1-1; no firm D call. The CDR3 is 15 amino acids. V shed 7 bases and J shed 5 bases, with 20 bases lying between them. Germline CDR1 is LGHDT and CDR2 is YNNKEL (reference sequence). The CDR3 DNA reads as TGTGCCAGCACCTTATCTGCAGGTAGAGGGACTGAAGCTTTCTTT. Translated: CASTLSAGRGTEAFF.

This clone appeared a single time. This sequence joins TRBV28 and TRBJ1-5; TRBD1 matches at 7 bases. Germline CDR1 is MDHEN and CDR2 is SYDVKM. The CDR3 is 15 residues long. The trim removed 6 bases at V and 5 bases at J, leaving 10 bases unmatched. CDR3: CASRIRGQPHQPQHF. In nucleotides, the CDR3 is TGTGCCAGCAGGATCCGGGGACAGCCACATCAGCCCCAGCATTTT.

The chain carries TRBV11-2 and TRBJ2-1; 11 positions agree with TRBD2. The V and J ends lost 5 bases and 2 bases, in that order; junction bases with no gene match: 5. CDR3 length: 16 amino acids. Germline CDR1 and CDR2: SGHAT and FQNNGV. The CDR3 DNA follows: TGTGCCAGCAGCGAGTATAGCGGGAGGGCCTACAATGAGCAGTTCTTC. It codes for CASSEYSGRAYNEQFF.

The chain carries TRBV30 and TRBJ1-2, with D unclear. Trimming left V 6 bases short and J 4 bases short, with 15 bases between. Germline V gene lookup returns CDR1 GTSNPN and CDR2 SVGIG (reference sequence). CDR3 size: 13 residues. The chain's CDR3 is CACRLFPGYGYTF. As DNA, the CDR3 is TGTGCCTGCAGACTTTTCCCGGGCTATGGCTACACCTTC.

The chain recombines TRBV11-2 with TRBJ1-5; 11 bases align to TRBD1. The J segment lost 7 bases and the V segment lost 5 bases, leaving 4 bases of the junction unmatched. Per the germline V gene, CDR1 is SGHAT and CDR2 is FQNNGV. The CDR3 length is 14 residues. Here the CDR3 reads CASSTGTGGQPQHF. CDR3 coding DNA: TGTGCCAGCAGCACCGGGACAGGGGGGCAGCCCCAGCATTTT.

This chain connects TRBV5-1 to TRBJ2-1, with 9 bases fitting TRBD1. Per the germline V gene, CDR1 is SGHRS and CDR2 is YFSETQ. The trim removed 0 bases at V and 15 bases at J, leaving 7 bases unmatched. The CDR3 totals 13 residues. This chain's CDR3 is CASSLVGQGGGFF. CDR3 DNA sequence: TGCGCCAGCAGCTTGGTGGGACAGGGTGGTGGGTTCTTC. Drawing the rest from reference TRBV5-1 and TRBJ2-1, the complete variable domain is KAGVTQTPRYLIKTRGQQVTLSCSPISGHRSVSWYQQTPGQGLQFLFEYFSETQRNKGNFPGRFSGRQFSNSRSEMNVSTLELGDSALYLCASSLVGQGGGFFGPGTRLTVL.

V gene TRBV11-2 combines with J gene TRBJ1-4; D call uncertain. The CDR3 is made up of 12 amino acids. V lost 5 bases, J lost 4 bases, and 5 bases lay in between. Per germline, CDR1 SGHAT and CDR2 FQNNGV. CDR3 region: CASSPFNEKLFF. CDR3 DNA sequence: TGTGCCAGCAGCCCTTTTAATGAAAAACTGTTTTTT.

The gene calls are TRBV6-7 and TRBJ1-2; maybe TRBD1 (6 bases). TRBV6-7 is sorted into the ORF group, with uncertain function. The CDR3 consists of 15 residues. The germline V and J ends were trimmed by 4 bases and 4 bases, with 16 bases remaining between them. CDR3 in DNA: TGTGCCAGCAGTTCGATCGACAGGAGGTGCTATGGCTACACCTTC. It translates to CASSSIDRRCYGYTF.

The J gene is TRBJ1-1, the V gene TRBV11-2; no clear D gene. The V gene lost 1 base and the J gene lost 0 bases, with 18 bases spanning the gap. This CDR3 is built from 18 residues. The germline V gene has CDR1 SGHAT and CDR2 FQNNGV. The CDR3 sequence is CASSLGSARHFMNTEAFF. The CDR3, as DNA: TGTGCCAGCAGCTTAGGTTCAGCCCGACACTTCATGAACACTGAAGCTTTCTTT. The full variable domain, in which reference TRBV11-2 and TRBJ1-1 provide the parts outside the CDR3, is EAGVAQSPRYKIIEKRQSVAFWCNPISGHATLYWYQQILGQGPKLLIQFQNNGVVDDSQLPKDRFSAERLKGVDSTLKIQPAKLEDSAVYLCASSLGSARHFMNTEAFFGQGTRLTVV.

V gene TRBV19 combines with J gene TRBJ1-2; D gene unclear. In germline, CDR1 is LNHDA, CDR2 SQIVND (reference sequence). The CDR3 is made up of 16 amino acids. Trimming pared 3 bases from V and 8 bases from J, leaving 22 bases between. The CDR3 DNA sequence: TGTGCCAGTAGTATCGGCAGCTCCGATCCGCGGGGAGGCTACACCTTC. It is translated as CASSIGSSDPRGGYTF. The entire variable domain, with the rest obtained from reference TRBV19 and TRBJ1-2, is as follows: DGGITQSPKYLFRKEGQNVTLSCEQNLNHDAMYWYRQDPGQGLRLIYYSQIVNDFQKGDIAEGYSVSREKKESFPLTVTSAQKNPTAFYLCASSIGSSDPRGGYTFGSGTRLTVV.

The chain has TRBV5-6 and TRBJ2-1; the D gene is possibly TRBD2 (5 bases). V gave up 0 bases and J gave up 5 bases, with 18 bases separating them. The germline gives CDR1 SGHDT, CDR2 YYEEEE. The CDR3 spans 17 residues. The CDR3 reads CASSLGTRRRINNEQFF. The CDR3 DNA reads TGTGCCAGCAGCTTGGGGACGCGGCGGAGGATTAACAATGAGCAGTTCTTC.

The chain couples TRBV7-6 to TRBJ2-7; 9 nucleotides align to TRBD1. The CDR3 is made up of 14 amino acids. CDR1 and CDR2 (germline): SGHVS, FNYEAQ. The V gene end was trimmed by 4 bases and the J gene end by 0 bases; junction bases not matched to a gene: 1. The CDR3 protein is CASSSQGASYEQYF. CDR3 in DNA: TGTGCCAGCAGCTCACAGGGGGCCTCCTACGAGCAGTACTTC.

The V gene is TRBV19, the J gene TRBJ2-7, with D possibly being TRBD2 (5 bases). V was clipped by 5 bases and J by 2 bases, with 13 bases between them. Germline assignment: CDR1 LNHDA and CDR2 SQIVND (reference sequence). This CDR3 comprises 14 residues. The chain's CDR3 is CASSARLKTYEQYF. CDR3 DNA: TGTGCCAGTAGTGCTAGACTAAAGACCTACGAGCAGTACTTC. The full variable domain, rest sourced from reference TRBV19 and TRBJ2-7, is DGGITQSPKYLFRKEGQNVTLSCEQNLNHDAMYWYRQDPGQGLRLIYYSQIVNDFQKGDIAEGYSVSREKKESFPLTVTSAQKNPTAFYLCASSARLKTYEQYFGPGTRLTVT.

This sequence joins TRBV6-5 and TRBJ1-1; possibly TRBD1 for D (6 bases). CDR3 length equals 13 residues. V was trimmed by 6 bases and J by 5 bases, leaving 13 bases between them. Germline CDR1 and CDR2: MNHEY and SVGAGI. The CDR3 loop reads CASRLGGLTEAFF. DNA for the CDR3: TGTGCCAGCAGATTAGGGGGGTTAACTGAAGCTTTCTTT.

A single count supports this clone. The CDR3 sequence: CATSRDPGLGYGYTF. The CDR3 DNA reads TGTGCCACCAGCAGGGATCCCGGGCTGGGCTATGGCTACACCTTC. The V call is TRBV15, the J call TRBJ1-2, with D uncertain. Trimming removed 3 bases at V and 4 bases at J, with 15 bases between. Germline loops: CDR1 LNHNV, CDR2 YYDKDF (reference sequence). This CDR3 region has 15 residues.

CDR3 sequence reads: CASSLADRVGNSPLHF. CDR3 in DNA: TGCGCCAGCAGCTTGGCGGACAGGGTGGGGAATTCACCCCTCCACTTT. This chain joins TRBV5-1 and TRBJ1-6, with 8 bases fitting TRBD1. This CDR3 contains 16 residues. V shed 0 bases and J 7 bases; nucleotides not matched to a gene: 6. Germline V gives CDR1 SGHRS, CDR2 YFSETQ.